What follows are 27 T cell receptor beta chains derived from one specimen sequenced in a study of cytomegalovirus exposure and HLA in healthy donors. The PCR was carried out with 60 Vbeta primers and 13 Jbeta primers. Method: immunoSEQ multiplex PCR; TCRdb's copy keeps in-frame clones and lacks some. Of about 160,000 clones listed, 71% are singletons. Source material: PBMCs. The receptor set was obtained from a woman in her twenties or thirties in good health and CMV-seronegative.

This clone was seen once. V is TRBV5-4 and J is TRBJ1-4; 7 nucleotides align to TRBD1. The ends lost 4 bases at V and 0 bases at J; junction bases unmatched: 6. The CDR3 loop spans 16 amino acids. Germline values: CDR1 SGHNT, CDR2 YYREEE (reference sequence). The DNA of the CDR3 is TGTGCCAGCAGCACCGGGACAGTTGCAACTAATGAAAAACTGTTTTTT. Its protein is CASSTGTVATNEKLFF.

V usage is TRBV4-3 and J usage is TRBJ2-7, with a tentative D call TRBD2 (5 bases). Germline CDR1 is LGHNA and CDR2 is YSLEER. The CDR3 spans 15 residues. V was clipped by 0 bases and J by 1 base, with 10 bases between them. This CDR3 is CASSQDKDWSYEQYF. The CDR3 DNA reads as TGCGCCAGCAGCCAAGATAAGGACTGGTCCTACGAGCAGTACTTC.

This clone appeared once. The chain carries TRBV10-3 and TRBJ2-7; D not resolved. Trimming took 10 bases from V and 2 from J, leaving 9 bases between them. The CDR3 spans 11 residues. Germline CDR1 is ENHRY and CDR2 is SYGVKD. The CDR3 DNA is TGTGCCACCCACTTAACCTACGAGCAGTACTTC. It translates to CATHLTYEQYF.

This chain connects TRBV7-2 to TRBJ2-7, with a weak D call TRBD1 (6 bases). The length of the CDR3 is 15 residues. Germline-derived CDR1 and CDR2 are SGHTA and FQGNSA. With 4 bases removed from V and 2 bases from J, the gap between germline ends came to 15 bases. The chain's CDR3 is CASSSHRELTYEQYF. For the CDR3, the DNA is TGTGCCAGCAGCTCCCACAGGGAACTAACCTACGAGCAGTACTTC.

This chain joins TRBV9 and TRBJ1-2; 9 bases fit TRBD1. The V segment lost 1 base and the J segment 3 bases; nucleotides outside the gene matches: 1. The CDR3 covers 14 residues. Germline CDR1 reads SGDLS; CDR2 reads YYNGEE. CDR3 protein: CASSVRDRDYGYTF. CDR3 bases: TGTGCCAGCAGCGTACGGGACAGGGACTATGGCTACACCTTC.

The J gene is TRBJ2-3, the V gene TRBV7-8; TRBD1 aligns across 7 bases. Germline V lookup: CDR1 SGHVS, CDR2 FQNEAQ. The CDR3 runs 16 residues. With V trimmed by 5 bases and J by 5 bases, 13 bases remained unmatched. Here the CDR3 reads CASSPKREGAVDTQYF. The CDR3 bases are TGTGCCAGCAGCCCAAAACGTGAGGGGGCGGTAGATACGCAGTATTTT.

The chain uses TRBV11-3 and TRBJ2-1; D ambiguous. Germline V CDR1 and CDR2: SGHNT, YENEEA. The CDR3 has 14 residues. Trimming left V 4 bases short and J 0 bases short, with 7 bases between. CDR3 residues: CASSSADSYNEQFF. CDR3 nucleotide sequence: TGTGCCAGCAGCTCGGCGGACTCCTACAATGAGCAGTTCTTC.

The chain recombines TRBV2 with TRBJ2-7; perhaps TRBD2 as D (5 bases). V lost 7 bases and J lost 3, with 19 bases in between. Germline loops: CDR1 SNHLY, CDR2 FYNNEI. The CDR3 runs 15 residues. DNA of the CDR3: TGTGCCAGCATACTGTGGGCGGGCGGGTACTACGAGCAGTACTTC. Translating gives CASILWAGGYYEQYF.

The chain recombines TRBV9 with TRBJ1-1; tentatively, D is TRBD1 (6 bases). Per the germline V gene, CDR1 is SGDLS and CDR2 is YYNGEE. The CDR3 has 15 residues. V was trimmed by 0 bases and J by 1 base, leaving 10 bases between them. CDR3 nucleotide sequence: TGTGCCAGCAGCGTAGAAGGGGGGGGGAACACTGAAGCTTTCTTT. Translated: CASSVEGGGNTEAFF.

This sequence joins TRBV9 and TRBJ2-6; 7 bases agree with TRBD1. CDR3 length: 17 residues. The J segment lost 1 base and the V segment lost 4 bases, leaving 8 bases of the junction unmatched. Germline lookup yields CDR1 SGDLS and CDR2 YYNGEE. CDR3 amino acids: CASSPSATGSGANVLTF. CDR3 nucleotide sequence: TGTGCCAGCAGCCCCTCTGCGACAGGGTCTGGGGCCAACGTCCTGACTTTC. Full variable domain (remainder filled in from reference TRBV9 and TRBJ2-6): DSGVTQTPKHLITATGQRVTLRCSPRSGDLSVYWYQQSLDQGLQFLIQYYNGEERAKGNILERFSAQQFPDLHSELNLSSLELGDSALYFCASSPSATGSGANVLTFGAGSRLTVL.

This clone was seen a handful of times. The rearrangement links TRBV7-2 to TRBJ2-5; D call uncertain. CDR1 and CDR2 from the germline V gene are SGHTA and FQGNSA. The CDR3 has 14 residues. V was clipped by 5 bases and J by 5 bases, with 15 bases between them. The CDR3: CASSHLSGWETQYF. The DNA of the CDR3 is TGTGCCAGCAGCCACCTTTCGGGTTGGGAGACCCAGTACTTC.

This chain connects TRBV7-9 to TRBJ1-6; TRBD1 matches at 9 bases. V lost 4 bases, J lost 8 bases, and 6 bases stayed unmatched. This CDR3 is built from 15 residues. Germline lookup yields CDR1 SEHNR and CDR2 FQNEAQ (reference sequence). The chain's CDR3 is CASSSRDRVYSPLHF. The CDR3 region has the DNA TGTGCCAGCAGCTCCCGGGACAGGGTTTATTCACCCCTCCACTTT.

The chain links TRBV4-3 to TRBJ2-1; perhaps TRBD2 as D (6 bases). The germline V gene encodes CDR1 LGHNA and CDR2 YSLEER. Trimming removed 3 bases at V and 4 bases at J, with 22 bases between. The CDR3 runs 18 residues. In DNA, the CDR3 is TGCGCCAGCAGCCAGCGGGGCCAGGGAGAGGTATGGTACAATGAGCAGTTCTTC. It specifies CASSQRGQGEVWYNEQFF.

This clone was found a few times. The germline gene is not matched at one end of the junction; a read error may be the cause. The chain recombines TRBV6-7 with TRBJ1-1, with D unresolved. TRBV6-7 is sorted into the ORF group, with uncertain function. CDR3 size: 8 residues. CDR3 nucleotide sequence: TGTGCCAGCACTAAAGCTTTCTTT. Residues: CASTKAFF.

The chain carries TRBV15 and TRBJ2-3; possibly TRBD2 for D (6 bases). Trimming took 3 bases from V and 3 from J, leaving 10 bases between them. CDR1 and CDR2 from the germline V gene are LNHNV and YYDKDF (reference sequence). The CDR3 covers 14 residues. The CDR3 loop reads CATSRYSGTDTQYF. DNA for the CDR3: TGTGCCACCAGCAGGTATAGCGGAACAGATACGCAGTATTTT.

In DNA, the CDR3 is TGTGCCAGCAGCTCAAGGACAGGGGGCCGCGAAAAACTGTTTTTT. This sequence encodes CASSSRTGGREKLFF. V gene TRBV7-9 combines with J gene TRBJ1-4, with 11 bases identical to TRBD1. Trimming at V came to 4 bases and at J to 8 bases, leaving 6 bases not matched to a gene. The CDR3 length is 15 residues. Germline V gene data show CDR1 as SEHNR and CDR2 as FQNEAQ (reference sequence).

This clone was detected only a few times. V gene TRBV5-4 combines with J gene TRBJ2-5; 16 nucleotides line up with TRBD2. Judging by the DNA end, TRBJ2-7 fits better; the J call may be wrong. The V gene's germline CDR1 is SGHNT and CDR2 YYREEE (reference sequence). The CDR3 is 16 amino acids. This chain's CDR3 is CASSSGLAGGGYEQYF. CDR3 in DNA: TGTGCCAGCAGCTCGGGACTAGCGGGAGGGGGCTACGAGCAGTACTTC.

This chain joins TRBV19 and TRBJ1-4, with 8 bases aligning to TRBD1. The ends lost 5 bases at V and 7 bases at J; junction bases unmatched: 9. Per the germline V gene, CDR1 is LNHDA and CDR2 is SQIVND (reference sequence). The CDR3 extends over 15 amino acids. In DNA form, the CDR3 reads TGTGCCAGTAGTGTAGCAGGGGGCGAGGGTGAAAAACTGTTTTTT. The encoded protein is CASSVAGGEGEKLFF.

The chain is built from TRBV7-9 and TRBJ2-5; tentative D call: TRBD2 (5 bases). The CDR3 consists of 14 residues. V lost 3 bases and J 5 bases, leaving 13 bases between the germline ends. CDR1 is SEHNR, CDR2 FQNEAQ, per germline (reference sequence). The CDR3 sequence: CASSLVEGGETQYF. CDR3 bases: TGTGCCAGCAGCTTGGTAGAGGGCGGGGAGACCCAGTACTTC.

The J gene is TRBJ2-2, the V gene TRBV7-3, with D maybe TRBD1 (6 bases). In germline, CDR1 is SGHTA, CDR2 FQGTGA. Between the trimmed V and J ends, which lost 5 bases and 1 base, there was a span of 11 bases. The CDR3 has 15 amino acids. The DNA of the CDR3 is TGTGCCAGCAGCCGAGGACAGCGGAACACCGGGGAGCTGTTTTTT. This gives the protein CASSRGQRNTGELFF.

This clone was seen a handful of times. The V call is TRBV30, the J call TRBJ2-2, with TRBD2 matching over 9 bases. The junction had 5 bases not matched to a gene; V was cut back by 0 bases and J by 3 bases. The germline CDR1 and CDR2 sequences are GTSNPN and SVGIG (reference sequence). This CDR3 is built from 16 residues. In nucleotides, the CDR3 is TGTGCCTGGAGTGTTACAGCGGGGGGATACACCGGGGAGCTGTTTTTT. Translation gives CAWSVTAGGYTGELFF.

Only a few counts were recorded for this clone. The V gene is TRBV19, the J gene TRBJ2-2; 7 positions agree with TRBD2. Germline trimming cut 5 bases from V and 6 bases from J; bases unmatched to any gene: 6. This CDR3 region has 14 residues. Germline V gene lookup returns CDR1 LNHDA and CDR2 SQIVND (reference sequence). The CDR3 region has the DNA TGTGCCAGTAGTTCCCTGGGAGGGGCCGGGGAGCTGTTTTTT. It translates to CASSSLGGAGELFF.

The CDR3 reads CASSLNSSSYNSPLHF. The CDR3 nucleotides read TGTGCCAGCAGCCTTAATTCGAGCTCCTATAATTCACCCCTCCACTTT. The chain carries TRBV7-2 and TRBJ1-6; D ambiguous. This CDR3 spans 16 amino acids. Deletions cut 5 bases from V and 0 bases from J, with 11 bases between. The germline V gene encodes CDR1 SGHTA and CDR2 FQGNSA.

For the CDR3, the DNA is TGCGCCAGCAGCTTGGGTTCAGGGGGCATGAACACTGAAGCTTTCTTT. This sequence encodes CASSLGSGGMNTEAFF. The chain employs TRBV5-1 and TRBJ1-1; 8 bases match TRBD1. With V trimmed by 0 bases and J by 0 bases, 4 bases remained unmatched. The CDR3 runs to 16 residues. CDR1 is SGHRS, CDR2 YFSETQ, per germline.

This clone was seen once. The chain employs TRBV5-6 and TRBJ2-5; D is unclear. The CDR3 spans 13 residues. Per germline, CDR1 SGHDT and CDR2 YYEEEE. The V end lost 0 bases, the J end lost 5 bases, and 8 bases lay between the germline ends. The CDR3 DNA reads as TGTGCCAGCAGCTTGGAGCTGGTTGAGACCCAGTACTTC. Translating gives CASSLELVETQYF.

The chain has TRBV5-1 and TRBJ1-4; a possible D gene is TRBD1 (5 bases). Per germline, CDR1 SGHRS and CDR2 YFSETQ. V gave up 8 bases and J gave up 7 bases, with 9 bases separating them. This CDR3 spans 11 amino acids. CDR3 protein: CASRGGEKLFF. DNA for the CDR3: TGCGCCAGTAGGGGAGGTGAAAAACTGTTTTTT.

This clone appeared once. A junction end diverges from the germline sequence, so it may reflect a read error. J is TRBJ2-7 and V is TRBV18; possibly TRBD2 for D (5 bases). Germline CDR1 and CDR2: KGHSH and LQKENI. The CDR3 totals 16 residues. The CDR3 nucleotides are TGTGCCAGCTCACCACCGACTAAGAGCCCAGGCCACGAGCGGTACTTC. This sequence encodes CASSPPTKSPGHERYF.